The rows below give T cell receptor beta chains drawn from one sample of a study of blood T cell repertoires in COVID-19. Method: immunoSEQ multiplex PCR; TCRdb's copy keeps in-frame clones and lacks some. The sample yields 450,000 to 500,000 clones, 80% to 90% seen once. The sample taken for sequencing was peripheral blood. Source of these receptors: a human donor in a cohort sampled during active COVID-19. Both conserved end residues are trimmed from each CDR3. Clone sizes are given selectively: once, few, many, or a class where the clone is expanded.

length: 12
J: TRBJ1-1
size: -
V: TRBV19
CDR3: ASSITGKNTEAF

length: 12
J: TRBJ1-2
size: -
V: TRBV28
CDR3: ASSLRGPWSGYT

length: 13
J: TRBJ1-4
size: -
V: TRBV6-1
CDR3: ASSEATGGGEKLF

length: 11
J: TRBJ2-5
size: once
V: TRBV18
CDR3: ASSELRQETQY

length: 13
J: TRBJ1-5
size: once
V: TRBV19
CDR3: ASRPTSYSNQPQH

length: 12
J: TRBJ1-2
size: -
V: TRBV10-3
CDR3: AIRLGTESYGYT

length: 12
J: TRBJ1-6
size: -
V: TRBV16
CDR3: ASSPGQVNSPLH

length: 13
J: TRBJ2-7
size: many
V: TRBV28
CDR3: ASSPARTGDYEQY

length: 12
J: TRBJ2-2
size: -
V: TRBV19
CDR3: ASATGGSTGELF

length: 12
J: TRBJ1-6
size: -
V: TRBV19
CDR3: ASSRDWYNSPLH

length: 11
J: TRBJ2-3
size: -
V: TRBV4-3
CDR3: ASSRPVGGTQY

length: 14
J: TRBJ2-5
size: -
V: TRBV4-1
CDR3: ASSQGRGGGQETQY

length: 12
J: TRBJ2-5
size: -
V: TRBV15
CDR3: ATSRERLGAAQY

length: 12
J: TRBJ2-7
size: -
V: TRBV18
CDR3: ASSPTGGTYEQY

length: 13
J: TRBJ1-5
size: few
V: TRBV7-8
CDR3: ASSLEAGTNQPQH

length: 13
J: TRBJ2-1
size: few
V: TRBV7-2
CDR3: ASSTPDRAVHEQF

length: 16
J: TRBJ1-5
size: -
V: TRBV7-8
CDR3: ASSLVAGTAYSNQPQH

length: 9
J: TRBJ2-7
size: -
V: TRBV19
CDR3: ASSIRDEQY

length: 13
J: TRBJ2-2
size: -
V: TRBV19
CDR3: ASSSGRGGTGELF

length: 11
J: TRBJ2-5
size: -
V: TRBV29-1
CDR3: SVEDLGGETQY

length: 10
J: TRBJ1-2
size: -
V: TRBV7-9
CDR3: ASSAWAYGYT

length: 11
J: TRBJ1-1
size: -
V: TRBV29-1
CDR3: SVARTGGLEAF

length: 15
J: TRBJ2-7
size: -
V: TRBV3-1/TRBV3-2
CDR3: ASSRTVSRGFYYEQY

length: 12
J: TRBJ2-7
size: -
V: TRBV19
CDR3: ASGLSGASYEQY

length: 11
J: TRBJ1-1
size: -
V: TRBV11-3
CDR3: ASSLDRNTEAF

length: 14
J: TRBJ2-7
size: -
V: TRBV4-3
CDR3: ASSQDMASGGLEQY

length: 13
J: TRBJ1-1
size: once
V: TRBV6-5
CDR3: ASSMNPGVNTEAF

length: 15
J: TRBJ1-6
size: few
V: TRBV28
CDR3: ASRGQGANSYNSPLH

length: 15
J: TRBJ2-1
size: -
V: TRBV4-2
CDR3: ASSSGAASGGVDEQF

length: 14
J: TRBJ2-7
size: -
V: TRBV7-2
CDR3: ASSVMGTSGRYEQY

length: 13
J: TRBJ1-5
size: -
V: TRBV19
CDR3: ASKLGRERNQPQH

length: 11
J: TRBJ1-1
size: -
V: TRBV7-8
CDR3: ASSGVGLGKAF

length: 15
J: TRBJ2-1
size: many
V: TRBV29-1
CDR3: SVEIFGTSGVYNEQF

length: 13
J: TRBJ2-5
size: -
V: TRBV7-9
CDR3: ASSLGGGREETQY

length: 13
J: TRBJ1-1
size: -
V: TRBV5-1
CDR3: ASSGVDRGSSEAF

length: 13
J: TRBJ2-7
size: -
V: TRBV4-3
CDR3: ASSPRTGSFYEQY

length: 13
J: TRBJ2-5
size: -
V: TRBV6-1
CDR3: ASSELGFWVEAQY

length: 15
J: TRBJ2-1
size: -
V: TRBV7-2
CDR3: ASSPRLGKSSYNEQF

length: 12
J: TRBJ2-7
size: few
V: TRBV30
CDR3: AWSRNQGAYEQY

length: 16
J: TRBJ2-7
size: -
V: TRBV6-2/TRBV6-3
CDR3: ASSSLGLAGALSYEQY

length: 13
J: TRBJ2-7
size: -
V: TRBV25-1
CDR3: ASSSYGTGSYEQY

length: 13
J: TRBJ1-1
size: -
V: TRBV5-1
CDR3: ASSLQGQGNTEAF

length: 11
J: TRBJ2-1
size: -
V: TRBV30
CDR3: AWSKTGAAEQF

length: 11
J: TRBJ1-1
size: -
V: TRBV30
CDR3: AWSVGGRTEAF

length: 13
J: TRBJ2-1
size: -
V: TRBV27
CDR3: ASREQGAVYNEQF